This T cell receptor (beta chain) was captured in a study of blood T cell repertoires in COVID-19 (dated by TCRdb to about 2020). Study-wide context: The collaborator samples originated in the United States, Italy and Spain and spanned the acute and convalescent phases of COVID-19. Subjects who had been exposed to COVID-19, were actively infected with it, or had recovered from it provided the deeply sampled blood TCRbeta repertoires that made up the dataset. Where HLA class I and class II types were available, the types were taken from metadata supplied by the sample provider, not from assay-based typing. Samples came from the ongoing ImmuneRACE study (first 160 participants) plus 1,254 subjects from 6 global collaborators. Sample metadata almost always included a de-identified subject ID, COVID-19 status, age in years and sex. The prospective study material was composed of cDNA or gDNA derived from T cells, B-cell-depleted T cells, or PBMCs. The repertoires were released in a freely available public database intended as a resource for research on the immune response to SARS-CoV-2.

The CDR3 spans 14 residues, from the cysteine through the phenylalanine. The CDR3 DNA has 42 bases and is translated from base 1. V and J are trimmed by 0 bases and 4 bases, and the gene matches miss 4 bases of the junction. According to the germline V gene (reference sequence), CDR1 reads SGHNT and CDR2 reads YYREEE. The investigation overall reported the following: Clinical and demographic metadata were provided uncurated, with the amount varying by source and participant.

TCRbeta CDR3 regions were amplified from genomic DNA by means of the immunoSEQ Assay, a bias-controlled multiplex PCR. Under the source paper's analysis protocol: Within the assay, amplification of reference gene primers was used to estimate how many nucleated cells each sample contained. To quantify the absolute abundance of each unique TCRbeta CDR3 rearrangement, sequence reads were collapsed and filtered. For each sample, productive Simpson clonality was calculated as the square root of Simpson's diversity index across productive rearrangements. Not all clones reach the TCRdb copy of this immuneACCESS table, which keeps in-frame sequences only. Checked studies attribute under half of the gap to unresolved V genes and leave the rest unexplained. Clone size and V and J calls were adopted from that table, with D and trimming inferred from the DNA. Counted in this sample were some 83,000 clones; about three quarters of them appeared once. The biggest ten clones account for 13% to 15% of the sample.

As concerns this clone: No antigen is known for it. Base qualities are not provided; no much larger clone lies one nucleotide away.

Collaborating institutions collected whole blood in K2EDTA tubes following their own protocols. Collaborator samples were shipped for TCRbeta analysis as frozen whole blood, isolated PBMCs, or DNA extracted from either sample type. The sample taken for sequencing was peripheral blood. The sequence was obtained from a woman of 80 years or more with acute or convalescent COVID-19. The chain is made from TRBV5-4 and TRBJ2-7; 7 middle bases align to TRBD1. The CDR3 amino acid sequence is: CASSLGQGVYEQYF. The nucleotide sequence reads TGTGCCAGCAGCTTGGGGCAGGGGGTTTACGAGCAGTACTTC. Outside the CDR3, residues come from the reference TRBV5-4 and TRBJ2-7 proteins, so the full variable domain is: ETGVTQSPTHLIKTRGQQVTLRCSSQSGHNTVSWYQQALGQGPQFIFQYYREEENGRGNFPPRFSGLQFPNYSSELNVNALELDDSALYLCASSLGQGVYEQYFGPGTRLTVT.